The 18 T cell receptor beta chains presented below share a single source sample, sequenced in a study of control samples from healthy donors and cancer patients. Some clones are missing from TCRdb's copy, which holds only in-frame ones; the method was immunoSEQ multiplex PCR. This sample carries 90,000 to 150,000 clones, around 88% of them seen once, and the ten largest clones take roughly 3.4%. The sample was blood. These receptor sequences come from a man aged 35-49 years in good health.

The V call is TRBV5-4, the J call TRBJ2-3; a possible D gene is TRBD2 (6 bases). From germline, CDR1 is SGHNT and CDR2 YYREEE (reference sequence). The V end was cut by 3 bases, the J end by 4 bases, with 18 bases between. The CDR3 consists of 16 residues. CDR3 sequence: CASSWGGAEGPDTQYF. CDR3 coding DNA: TGTGCCAGCAGCTGGGGTGGGGCGGAGGGACCAGATACGCAGTATTTT.

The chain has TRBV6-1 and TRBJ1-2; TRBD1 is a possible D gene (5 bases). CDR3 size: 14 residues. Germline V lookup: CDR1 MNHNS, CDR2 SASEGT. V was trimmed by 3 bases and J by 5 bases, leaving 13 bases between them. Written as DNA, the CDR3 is TGTGCCAGCAGTGAGTCTCCGGGGGTTTATGGCTACACCTTC. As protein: CASSESPGVYGYTF.

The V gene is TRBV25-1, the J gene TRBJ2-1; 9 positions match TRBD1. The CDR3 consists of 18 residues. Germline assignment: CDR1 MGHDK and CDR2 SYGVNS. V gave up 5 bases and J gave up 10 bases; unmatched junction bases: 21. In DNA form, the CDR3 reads TGTGCCAGCAGTCTTAGTCGGGGACAGGGTACGCCAGGTCCGGAGCAGTTCTTC. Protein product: CASSLSRGQGTPGPEQFF.

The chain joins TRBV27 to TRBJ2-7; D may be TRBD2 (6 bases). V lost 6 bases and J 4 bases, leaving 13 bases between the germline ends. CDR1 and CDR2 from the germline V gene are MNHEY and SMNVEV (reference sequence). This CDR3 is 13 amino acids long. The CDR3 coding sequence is TGTGCCAGCAGCCACGGACTAAATTACGAGCAGTACTTC. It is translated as CASSHGLNYEQYF.

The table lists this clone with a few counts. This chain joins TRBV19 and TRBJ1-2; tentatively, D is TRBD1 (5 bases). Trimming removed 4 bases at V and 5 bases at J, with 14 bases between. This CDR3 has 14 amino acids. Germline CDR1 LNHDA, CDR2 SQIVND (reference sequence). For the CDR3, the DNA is TGTGCCAGTAGTAAACCGGCGGAGGGGTATGGCTACACCTTC. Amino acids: CASSKPAEGYGYTF.

Here the CDR3 reads CASSRRGDSSYEQYF. The CDR3, as DNA: TGTGCCAGTAGTAGGCGGGGGGACAGCTCCTACGAGCAGTACTTC. This chain links TRBV19 with TRBJ2-7; D is perhaps TRBD2 (8 bases). Between the trimmed V and J ends, which lost 4 bases and 0 bases, there was a span of 13 bases. Germline V gene data show CDR1 as LNHDA and CDR2 as SQIVND (reference sequence). This CDR3 region has 15 residues.

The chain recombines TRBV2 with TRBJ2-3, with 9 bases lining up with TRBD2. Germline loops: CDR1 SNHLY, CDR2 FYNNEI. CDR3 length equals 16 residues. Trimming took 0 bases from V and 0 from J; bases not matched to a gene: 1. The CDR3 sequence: CASSEAGLASTDTQYF. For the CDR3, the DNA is TGTGCCAGCAGTGAAGCTGGACTAGCGAGCACAGATACGCAGTATTTT. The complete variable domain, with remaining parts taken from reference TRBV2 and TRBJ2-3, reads EPEVTQTPSHQVTQMGQEVILRCVPISNHLYFYWYRQILGQKVEFLVSFYNNEISEKSEIFDDQFSVERPDGSNFTLKIRSTKLEDSAMYFCASSEAGLASTDTQYFGPGTRLTVL.

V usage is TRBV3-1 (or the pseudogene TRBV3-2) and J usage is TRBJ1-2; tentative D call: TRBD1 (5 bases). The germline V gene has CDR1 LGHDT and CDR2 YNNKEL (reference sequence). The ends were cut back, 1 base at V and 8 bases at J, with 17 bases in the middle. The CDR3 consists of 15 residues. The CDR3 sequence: CASSQAWRLGAGYTF. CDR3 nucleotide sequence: TGTGCCAGCAGCCAAGCGTGGCGGTTAGGGGCCGGCTACACCTTC.

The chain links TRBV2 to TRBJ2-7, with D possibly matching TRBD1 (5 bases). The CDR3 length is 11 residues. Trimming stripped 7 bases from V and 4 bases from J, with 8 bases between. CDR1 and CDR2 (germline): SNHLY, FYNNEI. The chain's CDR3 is CASTGIYEQYF. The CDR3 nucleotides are TGTGCCAGCACAGGGATTTACGAGCAGTACTTC.

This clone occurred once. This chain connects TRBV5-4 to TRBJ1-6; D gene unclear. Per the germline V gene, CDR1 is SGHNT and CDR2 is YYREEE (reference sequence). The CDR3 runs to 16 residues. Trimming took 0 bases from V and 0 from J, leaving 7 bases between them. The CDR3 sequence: CASSLDRHSYNSPLHF. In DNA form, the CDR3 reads TGTGCCAGCAGCTTGGATAGACACTCCTATAATTCACCCCTCCACTTT.

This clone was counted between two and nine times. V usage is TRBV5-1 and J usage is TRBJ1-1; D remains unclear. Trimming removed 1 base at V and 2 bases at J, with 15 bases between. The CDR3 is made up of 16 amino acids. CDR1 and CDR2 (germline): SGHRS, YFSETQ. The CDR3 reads CASSLLSSGLNTEAFF. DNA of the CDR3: TGCGCCAGCAGCTTGCTTTCATCAGGATTAAACACTGAAGCTTTCTTT. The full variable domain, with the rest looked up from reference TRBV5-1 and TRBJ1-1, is KAGVTQTPRYLIKTRGQQVTLSCSPISGHRSVSWYQQTPGQGLQFLFEYFSETQRNKGNFPGRFSGRQFSNSRSEMNVSTLELGDSALYLCASSLLSSGLNTEAFFGQGTRLTVV.

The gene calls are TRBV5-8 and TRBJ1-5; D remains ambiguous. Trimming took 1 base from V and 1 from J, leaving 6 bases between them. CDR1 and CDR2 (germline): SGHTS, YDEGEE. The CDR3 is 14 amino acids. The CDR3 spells CASSLFPSNQPQHF. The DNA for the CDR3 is TGTGCCAGCAGCTTGTTCCCGAGCAATCAGCCCCAGCATTTT.

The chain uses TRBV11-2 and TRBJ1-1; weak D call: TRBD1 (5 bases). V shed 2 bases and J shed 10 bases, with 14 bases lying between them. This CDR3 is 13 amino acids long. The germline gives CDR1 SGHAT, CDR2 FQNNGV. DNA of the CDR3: TGTGCCAGCAGCTTACCAGGGTTAAGGCGAGCTTTCTTT. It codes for CASSLPGLRRAFF.

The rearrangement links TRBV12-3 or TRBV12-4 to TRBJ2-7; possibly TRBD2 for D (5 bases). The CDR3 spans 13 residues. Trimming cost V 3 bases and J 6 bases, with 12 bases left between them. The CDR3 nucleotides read TGTGCCAGCAGTTTCGCACGAGGGTTCGAGCAGTACTTC. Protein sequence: CASSFARGFEQYF.

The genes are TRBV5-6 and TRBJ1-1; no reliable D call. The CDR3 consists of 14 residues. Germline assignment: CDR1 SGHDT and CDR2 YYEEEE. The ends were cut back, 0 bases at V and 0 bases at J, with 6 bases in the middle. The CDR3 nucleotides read TGTGCCAGCAGCTTGGGTCCGGTGAACACTGAAGCTTTCTTT. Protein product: CASSLGPVNTEAFF.

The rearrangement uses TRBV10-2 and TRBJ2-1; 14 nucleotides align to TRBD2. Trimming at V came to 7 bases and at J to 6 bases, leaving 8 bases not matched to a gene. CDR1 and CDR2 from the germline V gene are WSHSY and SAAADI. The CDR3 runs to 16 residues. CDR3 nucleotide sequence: TGCGCCAGCAATCCCAGACTAGCGGGGGGGCCCAATGAGCAGTTCTTC. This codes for CASNPRLAGGPNEQFF.

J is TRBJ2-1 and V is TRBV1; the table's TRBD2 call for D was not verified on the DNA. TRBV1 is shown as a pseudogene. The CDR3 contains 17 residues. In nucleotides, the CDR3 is TGCACCAGCAGCCAAGCTGAGGGACTAGAGGGGGGTAATGAGCAGTTCTTC. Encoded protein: CTSSQAEGLEGGNEQFF.

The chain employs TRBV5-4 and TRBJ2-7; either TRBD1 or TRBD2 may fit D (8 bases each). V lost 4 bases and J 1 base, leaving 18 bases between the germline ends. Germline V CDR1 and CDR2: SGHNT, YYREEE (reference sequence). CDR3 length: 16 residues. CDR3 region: CASSPGGQGASYEQYF. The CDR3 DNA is TGTGCCAGCAGCCCGGGGGGGCAGGGGGCGTCCTACGAGCAGTACTTC.